These 12 T cell receptor beta chains were all obtained from the same sample, sequenced in a study of cytomegalovirus exposure and HLA in healthy donors. The study ran its PCR with 60 Vbeta and 13 Jbeta primers. This table comes from immunoSEQ multiplex PCR, and its TCRdb copy is limited to in-frame clones, with some not included. Here the sample spans about 170,000 clones, roughly 80% being singletons. Sequencing used PBMCs. Receptor source: a woman under 30 in good health and CMV-seronegative.

V and J are TRBV18 and TRBJ2-3; tentatively, D is TRBD1 (6 bases). Germline V gives CDR1 KGHSH, CDR2 LQKENI. The V end lost 2 bases, the J end lost 2 bases, and 14 bases lay between the germline ends. This CDR3 region has 16 residues. The CDR3 spells CASSPSRTADTDTQYF. The CDR3 DNA reads TGTGCCAGCTCACCATCCCGGACAGCTGACACAGATACGCAGTATTTT.

In DNA form, the CDR3 reads TGTGCCAGCAGCTCCGTCATAACAGGGGTGGAAAACATTCAGTACTTC. Its protein product is CASSSVITGVENIQYF. The chain uses TRBV7-9 and TRBJ2-4; TRBD1 agrees at 7 bases. CDR3 length: 16 amino acids. J was trimmed by 5 bases and V by 4 bases; bases with no gene match: 11. Germline CDR1 SEHNR, CDR2 FQNEAQ (reference sequence). The full variable domain, in which reference TRBV7-9 and TRBJ2-4 provide the parts outside the CDR3, is DTGVSQNPRHKITKRGQNVTFRCDPISEHNRLYWYRQTLGQGPEFLTYFQNEAQLEKSRLLSDRFSAERPKGSFSTLEIQRTEQGDSAMYLCASSSVITGVENIQYFGAGTRLSVL.

The chain couples TRBV28 to TRBJ2-3; D gene ambiguous. CDR1 and CDR2 (germline): MDHEN, SYDVKM. This CDR3 spans 14 amino acids. Trimming pared 3 bases from V and 6 bases from J, leaving 13 bases between. The CDR3 sequence: CASSFSSPRDTQYF. The CDR3 DNA is TGTGCCAGCAGTTTTTCCAGTCCGAGGGATACGCAGTATTTT.

Of note for this clone: One junction end does not reproduce the germline sequence, and a read error may be involved. This sequence joins TRBV10-3 and TRBJ2-7; 9 bases are a match to TRBD1. Germline V CDR1 and CDR2: ENHRY, SYGVKD. The CDR3 is 16 amino acids. The CDR3 loop reads CAISQTGTGSSNEQYF. In DNA form, the CDR3 reads TGTGCCATCAGCCAGACCGGGACAGGGTCCTCCAACGAGCAGTACTTC.

The chain has TRBV30 and TRBJ1-3; TRBD1 aligns across 7 bases. J gave up 0 bases and V 7 bases, and 12 bases lay outside the gene matches. This CDR3 comprises 16 residues. In germline, CDR1 is GTSNPN, CDR2 SVGIG (reference sequence). For the CDR3, the DNA is TGTGCCTTTACCTCAGGGGGTAGTTTCTCTGGAAACACCATATATTTT. Translation: CAFTSGGSFSGNTIYF.

Only a few counts were recorded for this clone. This chain joins TRBV5-1 and TRBJ2-7; 9 nucleotides line up with TRBD1. Trimming removed 2 bases from V and 2 bases from J; junction bases left unmatched: 2. Germline CDR1 is SGHRS and CDR2 is YFSETQ. This CDR3 spans 14 amino acids. The CDR3 sequence is CASSLTGGPYEQYF. CDR3 nucleotides: TGCGCCAGCAGCTTAACAGGGGGCCCCTACGAGCAGTACTTC.

The genes are TRBV6-6 and TRBJ2-1; D perhaps matches TRBD2 (6 bases). The V gene lost 6 bases and the J gene lost 3 bases, with 9 bases spanning the gap. CDR1 MNHNY and CDR2 SVGAGI come from the germline V gene (reference sequence). This CDR3 contains 13 residues. The CDR3 reads CASSTSSYNEQFF. The CDR3 DNA reads TGTGCCAGCAGCACTAGCAGCTACAATGAGCAGTTCTTC.

The chain has TRBV18 and TRBJ2-5, with 7 bases aligning to TRBD1. Germline loops: CDR1 KGHSH, CDR2 LQKENI. Germline trimming cut 3 bases from V and 2 bases from J; bases unmatched to any gene: 6. There are 15 residues in the CDR3. CDR3 sequence reads: CASSPSGTEQETQYF. The CDR3 DNA reads TGTGCCAGCTCACCTTCCGGGACAGAGCAAGAGACCCAGTACTTC.

In the case of this clone: This sample includes further DNA sequences coding for the same CDR3. This CDR3 reads CASSDLMRGRGRGETQYF. The CDR3 DNA sequence: TGTGCCAGCAGTGACTTAATGCGGGGGAGAGGCAGGGGAGAGACCCAGTACTTC. The rearrangement links TRBV6-1 to TRBJ2-5; D possibly corresponds to TRBD2 (7 bases). V lost 3 bases and J 4 bases, leaving 24 bases between the germline ends. Looked up from germline, CDR1 is MNHNS and CDR2 is SASEGT. The CDR3 consists of 18 residues.

CDR3 region: CAISESNGKQFF. DNA of the CDR3: TGTGCCATCAGTGAGTCGAACGGGAAGCAGTTCTTC. The V and J genes are TRBV10-3 and TRBJ2-1; tentatively, D is TRBD2 (5 bases). The germline V gene has CDR1 ENHRY and CDR2 SYGVKD. V lost 0 bases and J 11 bases, leaving 8 bases between the germline ends. This CDR3 spans 12 amino acids.

This chain links TRBV25-1 with TRBJ1-1; D perhaps matches TRBD1 (5 bases). The CDR3 is 12 residues long. V was shortened by 2 bases and J by 8 bases, with 9 bases between the two germline ends. Germline CDR1 MGHDK, CDR2 SYGVNS. Here the CDR3 DNA reads TGTGCCAGCAGTGAACCCACAGGAGAAGCTTTCTTT. This codes for CASSEPTGEAFF.

V is TRBV28 and J is TRBJ1-1; D is uncertain. Trimming left V 3 bases short and J 2 bases short, with 7 bases between. The CDR3 is 13 amino acids. Germline CDR1 is MDHEN and CDR2 is SYDVKM. This CDR3 is CASSFQENTEAFF. As DNA, the CDR3 is TGTGCCAGCAGTTTTCAGGAAAACACTGAAGCTTTCTTT.